This T cell receptor beta chain stems from a study of T cell repertoires in cytomegalovirus infection. Study-wide background: Public TCR beta signatures marked donors with CMV infection and the matching HLA. Study observations and caveats: Adding up the frequency of public TCR beta families identified people who carried CMV plus the relevant HLA. The ex vivo response showed dominance by HLA-C-restricted CMV-specific TCR beta clonotypes.

V dropped 2 bases and J dropped 5; count of bases not matched to a gene: 7. Germline CDR1 reads MDHEN; CDR2 reads SYDVKM. The CDR3 runs 15 residues. In TCRdb, the reads were re-called with MiXCR into one record per CDR3 protein. The sample records around 260,000 distinct CDR3 sequences, more than 20% being singletons. There are a few counts of this clonotype. The antigen is unknown. Sequenced: PBMCs. The chain has TRBV28 and TRBJ2-3, with 7 bases matching TRBD1. This sequence originates from a human donor in good health (CMV status not recorded). Some clones in this sample may be carry-over from other donors' samples. The CDR3 DNA sequence: TGTGCCAGCAGTTTAGGTCAGGGGGTCGGAGATACGCAGTATTTT. Translating gives CASSLGQGVGDTQYF.